This T cell receptor (beta chain) was profiled in a study of T cells in Graves' hyperthyroidism and ophthalmopathy. Whole-study context: Peripheral blood sampling occurred at initial diagnosis, before any treatment.

This clonotype appeared a few times. The TCR beta CDR3 regions underwent amplification using RNA transcripts as the source. In the first-round RT-PCR of the TCR CDR3, the HTBI primer set was used. A single record per CDR3 protein comes from TCRdb applying MiXCR to the multiplex PCR reads. The sample consists of around 300,000 distinct CDR3 sequences, roughly 13% of them appearing once. The CDR3 sequence is 13 residues long. CDR1 is DFQATT and CDR2 is SNEGSKA in the germline V gene (reference sequence). V lost 8 bases and J lost 6; bases outside the gene matches: 11. Used for diagnoses were clinical symptoms, serum thyroxine and TRAb, thyroid ultrasound and orbital computed tomography. The PBMCs were taken from under 12 ml of fresh peripheral blood.

The sequencing sample was made of blood. This receptor was taken from a woman aged 40 to 50 with Graves' hyperthyroidism. V and J are TRBV20-1 and TRBJ2-3; 7 bases agree with TRBD2. In DNA form, the CDR3 reads TGCAGTTGGACTAGGCCGGACCCGGATACGCAGTATTTT. It translates to CSWTRPDPDTQYF.